This T cell receptor beta chain derives from a study of T-cell reconstitution after alpha-beta-depleted transplantation in children. Germline CDR1 MNHEY, CDR2 SVGEGT. This CDR3 comprises 17 residues. The V gene end was trimmed by 2 bases and the J gene end by 5 bases; junction bases not matched to a gene: 12. The study's findings and limits: About two months after transplant, alpha-beta T cells reportedly came from several hundred expanded graft clones. In some patients, recipient T cells and intrathymic progenitors surviving conditioning explained high day-60 diversity.

Unique molecular identifiers were incorporated when the TCRbeta library was constructed. MiXCR, run by TCRdb on the PCR reads, gives a single entry per CDR3 protein. The sample lists 500,000 to 750,000 distinct CDR3 sequences, approximately 13% occurring once. This clonotype was observed many times. What it binds is unknown. The chain recombines TRBV6-2 or TRBV6-3 with TRBJ2-1; 7 positions match TRBD2. The source was PBMCs, mostly from graft donor cells, collected 360 days after TCRalphabeta/CD19-depleted stem cell transplant. The sequence derives from a male patient aged 10 to 17 who had a stem cell transplant for acute myeloid leukemia, so the T cells may come from the graft donor. The CDR3 nucleotides are TGTGCCAGCAGTTACGGACTAGGCTCGGTAGGGGACAATGAGCAGTTCTTC. This encodes CASSYGLGSVGDNEQFF.